The sequence of this T cell receptor (beta chain) was determined in a study of blood T cell repertoires in COVID-19. Whole-study context: Sites in the United States, Italy and Spain provided acute and convalescent COVID-19 samples.

Original analysis: The assay estimated nucleated cells by amplifying reference gene primers. The data were produced by immunoSEQ multiplex PCR, yet TCRdb's version contains in-frame clones alone and is incomplete. V, J and clone size derive from that table, while D and trimming were established from the DNA sequence. This table has around 100,000 clones, 69% appearing once. The CDR3 is 15 residues long. The J segment lost 0 bases and the V segment lost 6 bases, leaving 7 bases of the junction unmatched. CDR1 is MNHEY and CDR2 is SVGAGI in the germline V gene. What was sequenced was peripheral blood. The receptor's source is a man older than 75 with acute or convalescent COVID-19. The chain links TRBV6-5 to TRBJ2-7; 8 nucleotides line up with TRBD2. The CDR3 nucleotides are TGTGCCAGCAGCCCCTCGGGACTAGGCTCCTACGAGCAGTACTTC. This sequence encodes CASSPSGLGSYEQYF.